These T cell receptor beta chains were read from a single sample in a study of blood T cell repertoires in COVID-19. Generated by immunoSEQ multiplex PCR, the TCRdb table keeps only in-frame clones and is missing some. The data hold about 140,000 clones, with around 90% observed a single time. Sequenced input: peripheral blood. These receptors were collected from a man between 70 and 80 years old with acute or convalescent COVID-19. Each CDR3 is given with its conserved first and last residue. The order of the fields is D gene, V gene, J gene, clone size, CDR3 protein, CDR3 DNA. D genes are given only for firm matches. For some rows the clone size is stated as once, few or many, or as a class when expanded; others skip it.

NA	TRBV11-2	TRBJ1-6	NA	CASSLARSYSPLHF	TGTGCCAGCAGCTTGGCCAGATCATATTCACCCCTCCACTTT
NA	TRBV6-6	TRBJ1-5	NA	CASSFPPGRADQPQHF	TGTGCCAGCAGTTTCCCACCGGGCAGGGCGGATCAGCCCCAGCATTTT
NA	TRBV3-1/TRBV3-2	TRBJ2-5	NA	CASSPVVAGSQETQYF	TGTGCCAGCAGCCCCGTCGTGGCGGGGAGCCAAGAGACCCAGTACTTC
TRBD2	TRBV3-1/TRBV3-2	TRBJ2-3	NA	CASSQFTAGGTDTQYF	TGTGCCAGCAGCCAATTTACCGCGGGGGGCACAGATACGCAGTATTTT
NA	TRBV12-3/TRBV12-4	TRBJ1-3	NA	CASSLSGNTIYF	TGTGCCAGCAGTCTCTCTGGAAACACCATATATTTT
NA	TRBV28	TRBJ2-6	NA	CASSTEHSGANVLTF	TGTGCCAGCAGCACCGAACACTCTGGGGCCAACGTCCTGACTTTC
TRBD1	TRBV7-9	TRBJ1-1	NA	CASSSQGAEEAFF	TGTGCCAGCAGCTCACAGGGGGCGGAGGAAGCTTTCTTT
TRBD1	TRBV29-1	TRBJ2-7	NA	CSVGNRGYEQYF	TGCAGCGTTGGGAACAGGGGGTACGAGCAGTACTTC
TRBD1	TRBV2	TRBJ1-1	NA	CASRRGTGDTEAFF	TGTGCCAGCAGGCGTGGGACAGGGGACACTGAAGCTTTCTTT
NA	TRBV27	TRBJ1-2	NA	CATGPGLNYGYTF	TGTGCCACCGGGCCGGGACTCAACTATGGCTACACCTTC
NA	TRBV6-2/TRBV6-3	TRBJ1-1	NA	CASSPRQALRNTEAFF	TGTGCCAGCAGTCCCAGACAGGCTCTGAGGAACACTGAAGCTTTCTTT
NA	TRBV19	TRBJ1-2	few	CASGTNYGYTF	TGTGCCAGTGGCACTAACTATGGCTACACCTTC
NA	TRBV30	TRBJ1-3	NA	CAWSVLPRYPSYTIYF	TGTGCCTGGAGTGTCCTACCCAGGTACCCCTCATACACCATATATTTT
NA	TRBV6-5	TRBJ1-5	NA	CASARLGNQPQHF	TGTGCCAGCGCGAGGCTAGGAAATCAGCCCCAGCATTTT
TRBD1	TRBV3-1/TRBV3-2	TRBJ1-1	NA	CASSPDRGHTEAFF	TGTGCCAGCAGCCCGGACAGGGGGCACACTGAAGCTTTCTTT
NA	TRBV5-1	TRBJ2-7	NA	CASSSAYEQYF	TGCGCCAGCAGCTCGGCCTACGAGCAGTACTTC
NA	TRBV27	TRBJ2-1	NA	CASSFGGSYNEQFF	TGTGCCAGCAGTTTCGGCGGCTCCTACAATGAGCAGTTCTTC
TRBD1	TRBV7-7	TRBJ2-1	NA	CASSPTPGTGSYNEQFF	TGTGCCAGCAGCCCTACCCCCGGGACAGGCTCCTACAATGAGCAGTTCTTC
NA	TRBV6-4	TRBJ2-3	NA	CASSRGLSTDTQYF	TGTGCCAGCAGCCGCGGACTTAGCACAGATACGCAGTATTTT
TRBD1	TRBV6-1	TRBJ1-5	NA	CASSELQGNNQPQHF	TGTGCCAGCAGTGAATTACAGGGGAACAATCAGCCCCAGCATTTT
TRBD1	TRBV12-5	TRBJ2-5	NA	CASGLGQGGTQYF	TGTGCTAGTGGCCTCGGACAGGGAGGGACCCAGTACTTC
NA	TRBV23-1	TRBJ2-7	NA	CASSQSRGQGGYEQYF	TGCGCCAGCAGTCAATCTCGGGGCCAGGGGGGTTACGAGCAGTACTTC
TRBD2	TRBV19	TRBJ2-3	NA	CASATGTSGGRRYF	TGTGCCAGCGCCACCGGGACTAGCGGAGGAAGAAGGTATTTT
NA	TRBV9	TRBJ1-2	NA	CASSVESGQGGYTF	TGTGCCAGCAGCGTAGAATCTGGGCAGGGCGGCTACACCTTC
NA	TRBV7-9	TRBJ1-3	NA	CASSHHTFSGNTIYF	TGTGCCAGCAGTCATCACACCTTCTCTGGAAACACCATATATTTT
TRBD2	TRBV30	TRBJ2-7	NA	CAWSRQGLAGGRLSEQYF	TGTGCCTGGAGCCGCCAGGGACTAGCGGGAGGGAGGCTCTCCGAGCAGTACTTC
TRBD1	TRBV6-5	TRBJ2-7	NA	CASSSTGVEQYF	TGTGCCAGCAGTTCTACAGGGGTCGAGCAGTACTTC
NA	TRBV10-3	TRBJ2-5	NA	CAIKGGEETQYF	TGTGCCATCAAGGGGGGGGAGGAGACCCAGTACTTC
NA	TRBV5-1	TRBJ2-3	NA	CASSLGTVPVTDTQYF	TGCGCCAGCAGCTTGGGGACAGTTCCCGTCACAGATACGCAGTATTTT
NA	TRBV6-5	TRBJ2-7	NA	CASSYSRNYEQYF	TGTGCCAGCAGTTACTCGCGAAACTACGAGCAGTACTTC
TRBD2	TRBV7-3	TRBJ2-3	NA	CASSLSGRRDTQYF	TGTGCCAGCAGCTTAAGCGGGAGGAGAGATACGCAGTATTTT
NA	TRBV27	TRBJ1-5	NA	CASSLSVGGGDNQPQHF	TGTGCCAGCAGTTTATCAGTGGGCGGAGGGGACAATCAGCCCCAGCATTTT
NA	TRBV11-2	TRBJ1-3	NA	CASSPAGRVTGNTIYF	TGTGCCAGCAGCCCAGCGGGGAGGGTTACTGGAAACACCATATATTTT
NA	TRBV10-3	TRBJ2-7	NA	CAISDPGRGSYEQYF	TGTGCCATCAGTGACCCAGGTCGGGGCTCCTACGAGCAGTACTTC
NA	TRBV5-1	TRBJ2-4	NA	CASSFDNNIQYF	TGCGCCAGCAGCTTCGACAACAACATTCAGTACTTC
NA	TRBV7-8	TRBJ2-7	NA	CASSLGGGSYEQYF	TGTGCCAGCAGCTTAGGAGGCGGTTCCTACGAGCAGTACTTC
NA	TRBV15	TRBJ1-1	once	CATSGAQGTEAFF	TGTGCCACCAGCGGGGCCCAAGGAACTGAAGCTTTCTTT
NA	TRBV24-1	TRBJ1-2	NA	CATSEPDKSYGYTF	TGTGCCACCAGTGAACCGGACAAGAGCTATGGCTACACCTTC
NA	TRBV13	TRBJ2-1	NA	CASSKNRNYYNEQFF	TGTGCCAGCAGCAAAAACAGGAATTACTACAATGAGCAGTTCTTC
TRBD2	TRBV6-6	TRBJ2-2	once	CASRGLAGGNGGELFF	TGTGCCAGCCGGGGACTAGCGGGAGGCAATGGCGGGGAGCTGTTTTTT
TRBD1	TRBV6-2/TRBV6-3	TRBJ2-2	NA	CASSRQGADTGELFF	TGTGCCAGCAGTAGACAGGGGGCCGACACCGGGGAGCTGTTTTTT
NA	TRBV30	TRBJ2-3	NA	CAWSGQFTSTDTQYF	TGTGCCTGGAGCGGACAGTTTACTAGCACAGATACGCAGTATTTT